This paragraph covers one TCR beta chain sequence. The source of the sample is a study of blood T cell repertoires in COVID-19. Study at large: The origin of the acute and convalescent COVID-19 samples was the United States, Italy and Spain.

Some clones are missing from TCRdb's copy, which holds only in-frame ones; the method was immunoSEQ multiplex PCR. The sample consists of about 50,000 clones, approximately 90% of them appearing once. Germline trimming cut 4 bases from V and 4 bases from J; bases unmatched to any gene: 13. Germline V lookup: CDR1 SEHNR, CDR2 FQNEAQ (reference sequence). The CDR3 is made up of 17 amino acids. The chain recombines TRBV7-9 with TRBJ1-3; 7 positions agree with TRBD1. This receptor was identified in a woman older than 75 with acute or convalescent COVID-19. Sequenced material: peripheral blood. This chain's CDR3 is CASSSPMQGGTGNTIYF. The CDR3 coding sequence is TGTGCCAGCAGCTCCCCGATGCAGGGGGGAACGGGAAACACCATATATTTT.